These 22 T cell receptor beta chains were sequenced from one sample in a study of blood T cell repertoires in COVID-19. Libraries were prepared by immunoSEQ multiplex PCR; TCRdb keeps only in-frame clonotypes and omits some of them. The sample holds roughly 190,000 clones, roughly nine tenths seen once. Sequencing used PBMCs or T cells enriched from blood (not recorded which). These TCRs come from a woman between 40 and 55 years old in a cohort exposed to, infected with or recovered from COVID-19 (not recorded which).

V is TRBV27 and J is TRBJ2-1, with 7 bases matching TRBD2. After removal of 2 bases from V and 6 bases from J, the junction contained 4 bases not matched to a gene. CDR1 and CDR2 (germline): MNHEY, SMNVEV (reference sequence). This CDR3 contains 14 residues. The CDR3 region is CASSLGRGSNEQFF. CDR3 coding DNA: TGTGCCAGCAGTTTAGGTCGCGGGAGCAATGAGCAGTTCTTC.

V usage is TRBV5-3 and J usage is TRBJ1-1, with D maybe TRBD1 (5 bases). TRBV5-3 is labeled an ORF, and its function is uncertain. Trimming took off 4 bases at V and 5 bases at J, with 24 bases between the two ends. This CDR3 comprises 17 residues. CDR3 bases: TGTGCCAGAAGCCAACGCGGGAACAGTCCTAAGGGGACTGAAGCTTTCTTT. This codes for CARSQRGNSPKGTEAFF.

The chain is built from TRBV19 and TRBJ2-7, with 12 bases fitting TRBD2. Germline lookup yields CDR1 LNHDA and CDR2 SQIVND (reference sequence). The CDR3 is 16 amino acids. V lost 6 bases and J lost 2; bases outside the gene matches: 8. The CDR3 loop reads CASRERTSGKTYEQYF. Here the CDR3 DNA reads TGTGCCAGTAGAGAGCGGACTAGCGGGAAGACCTACGAGCAGTACTTC.

The rearrangement links TRBV13 to TRBJ1-2, with 7 bases fitting TRBD1. The CDR3 covers 14 residues. Germline lookup yields CDR1 PRHDT and CDR2 FYEKMQ (reference sequence). V lost 7 bases to trimming and J lost 5 bases; unmatched junction nucleotides: 10. CDR3 bases: TGTGCCAGCATGGCCCCTGACAGGGTTTATGGCTACACCTTC. It codes for CASMAPDRVYGYTF.

V usage is TRBV10-3 and J usage is TRBJ2-1; possible D gene TRBD1, 5 bases. Germline V gene data show CDR1 as ENHRY and CDR2 as SYGVKD. V gave up 5 bases and J gave up 2 bases, with 13 bases separating them. The CDR3 contains 15 residues. The CDR3 nucleotides are TGTGCCATCAGTAACAGGACCACTACCTACAATGAGCAGTTCTTC. It is translated as CAISNRTTTYNEQFF.

The DNA of the CDR3 is TGTGCCAGCCTACTAGCGGGAGGGCCTTGGGAGACCCAGTACTTC. It specifies CASLLAGGPWETQYF. This chain joins TRBV3-1 (or the pseudogene TRBV3-2) and TRBJ2-5; 13 bases align to TRBD2. Per germline, CDR1 LGHDT and CDR2 YNNKEL (reference sequence). The junction had 8 bases not matched to a gene; V was cut back by 8 bases and J by 5 bases. The CDR3 is 15 residues long.

This clone has a single count. CDR3 region: CASSSTGVDSPLHF. CDR3 bases: TGTGCCAGCAGCTCGACAGGGGTTGATTCACCCCTCCACTTT. The V gene is TRBV7-6, the J gene TRBJ1-6; the match to TRBD1 covers 8 bases. The CDR3 is made up of 14 amino acids. The junction had 4 bases not matched to a gene; V was cut back by 4 bases and J by 8 bases. Looked up from germline, CDR1 is SGHVS and CDR2 is FNYEAQ.

This chain connects TRBV6-5 to TRBJ1-5; perhaps TRBD1 as D (5 bases). The ends were cut back, 4 bases at V and 4 bases at J, with 8 bases in the middle. This CDR3 region has 13 residues. Germline values: CDR1 MNHEY, CDR2 SVGAGI. The CDR3: CASSSDINQPQHF. The CDR3 bases are TGTGCCAGCAGTTCGGACATTAATCAGCCCCAGCATTTT.

The V call is TRBV7-8, the J call TRBJ2-7, with TRBD1 matching over 8 bases. Germline CDR1 reads SGHVS; CDR2 reads FQNEAQ. V dropped 1 base and J dropped 1; count of bases not matched to a gene: 0. The length of the CDR3 is 14 residues. CDR3 coding DNA: TGTGCCAGCAGCTTAGGGGACAGGTCCTACGAGCAGTACTTC. This encodes CASSLGDRSYEQYF.

In DNA form, the CDR3 reads TGTGCCAGCAGTGGGCGTTGGAGGGCGGGGACCCAAGAGACCCAGTACTTC. It yields the protein CASSGRWRAGTQETQYF. The chain joins TRBV6-1 to TRBJ2-5; possible D gene TRBD2, 6 bases. The germline V gene encodes CDR1 MNHNS and CDR2 SASEGT. The V end was cut by 4 bases, the J end by 1 base, with 19 bases between. The CDR3 has 17 amino acids.

The chain is built from TRBV7-2 and TRBJ1-2; D gene unclear. Trimming left V 1 base short and J 3 bases short, with 9 bases between. The CDR3 loop spans 14 amino acids. The germline gives CDR1 SGHTA, CDR2 FQGNSA. For the CDR3, the DNA is TGTGCCAGCAGCTTAGATAACGGAGACTATGGCTACACCTTC. Translating gives CASSLDNGDYGYTF.

The chain recombines TRBV19 with TRBJ1-1, with D perhaps TRBD1 (5 bases). Trimming pared 4 bases from V and 4 bases from J, leaving 13 bases between. Germline V gene data show CDR1 as LNHDA and CDR2 as SQIVND (reference sequence). The length of the CDR3 is 14 residues. The CDR3 sequence is CASSTSREGTEAFF. Written as DNA, the CDR3 is TGTGCCAGTAGTACCTCCAGGGAGGGCACTGAAGCTTTCTTT.

The chain carries TRBV6-5 and TRBJ2-3; TRBD2 agrees at 9 bases. V dropped 4 bases and J dropped 2; count of bases not matched to a gene: 7. The CDR3 is made up of 16 amino acids. The germline V gene has CDR1 MNHEY and CDR2 SVGAGI. The CDR3 loop reads CASSSEREEPTDTQYF. In DNA form, the CDR3 reads TGTGCCAGCAGTTCTGAGCGGGAGGAACCCACAGATACGCAGTATTTT.

In its sample, this clone was seen a few times. The V and J genes are TRBV2 and TRBJ1-1; D gene uncertain. Per the germline V gene, CDR1 is SNHLY and CDR2 is FYNNEI. The ends were cut back, 3 bases at V and 11 bases at J, with 13 bases in the middle. The CDR3 length is 12 residues. The chain's CDR3 is CASSEDWHAAFF. CDR3 sequence (DNA): TGTGCCAGCAGTGAGGACTGGCATGCTGCTTTCTTT. The complete variable domain, with remaining parts taken from reference TRBV2 and TRBJ1-1, reads EPEVTQTPSHQVTQMGQEVILRCVPISNHLYFYWYRQILGQKVEFLVSFYNNEISEKSEIFDDQFSVERPDGSNFTLKIRSTKLEDSAMYFCASSEDWHAAFFGQGTRLTVV.

The rearrangement joins TRBV6-5 to TRBJ1-3; TRBD1 agrees at 10 bases. This CDR3 has 14 residues. V shed 6 bases and J 2 bases; nucleotides not matched to a gene: 1. Germline lookup yields CDR1 MNHEY and CDR2 SVGAGI. CDR3 DNA sequence: TGTGCCAGCAGAGGGACAGGGGCTGGAAACACCATATATTTT. Protein product: CASRGTGAGNTIYF.

The count of this clone is one. The rearrangement links TRBV4-1 to TRBJ2-1, with 7 bases matching TRBD2. The J segment lost 4 bases and the V segment lost 0 bases, leaving 9 bases of the junction unmatched. Germline V CDR1 and CDR2: MGHRA, YSYEKL. The CDR3 runs to 17 residues. CDR3 amino acids: CASSQDVVSGKYNEQFF. CDR3 nucleotide sequence: TGCGCCAGCAGCCAAGATGTCGTAAGCGGGAAGTACAATGAGCAGTTCTTC.

V gene TRBV5-4 combines with J gene TRBJ2-7, with D perhaps matching TRBD2 (5 bases). V shed 0 bases and J shed 3 bases, with 7 bases lying between them. The CDR3 runs 13 residues. CDR1 is SGHNT and CDR2 is YYREEE in the germline V gene (reference sequence). The chain's CDR3 is CASSLGRDYEQYF. The DNA for the CDR3 is TGTGCCAGCAGCTTGGGTCGGGACTACGAGCAGTACTTC.

In DNA, the CDR3 is TGTGCCAGCAGCCCCCGGACTGAGAACACTGAAGCTTTCTTT. Its protein is CASSPRTENTEAFF. The chain uses TRBV3-1 (or the pseudogene TRBV3-2) and TRBJ1-1; D is ambiguous. The V gene's germline CDR1 is LGHDT and CDR2 YNNKEL (reference sequence). V lost 4 bases to trimming and J lost 1 base, with 10 bases between them. This CDR3 comprises 14 residues.

J is TRBJ2-7 and V is TRBV6-2 or TRBV6-3; 7 positions match TRBD1. Trimming cost V 6 bases and J 3 bases; bases outside gene matches: 11. CDR3 length: 15 residues. The germline V gene has CDR1 MNHEY and CDR2 SVGEGT. The DNA for the CDR3 is TGTGCCAGCAGCCTGAGCACCGGGACAGTCTACGAGCAGTACTTC. This translates into CASSLSTGTVYEQYF.

This clone turned up a few times. The chain uses TRBV21-1 and TRBJ2-7; TRBD2 reflects the table's D call only, with no check against the DNA. TRBV21-1 has pseudogene status. The CDR3 extends over 19 amino acids. The CDR3 nucleotides read TGTGCCAGCAGCAAAGGAGTCCTAGCGGGAGCGTCTGTGGCGGACGAGCAGTACTTC. As protein: CASSKGVLAGASVADEQYF.

This clone was observed once. The genes are TRBV5-1 and TRBJ1-4; a weak D match, TRBD1 (5 bases). The V gene lost 0 bases and the J gene lost 8 bases, with 11 bases spanning the gap. The CDR3 consists of 14 residues. The V gene's germline CDR1 is SGHRS and CDR2 YFSETQ. The CDR3: CASSLVQAGEKLFF. The CDR3 coding sequence is TGCGCCAGCAGCTTGGTACAGGCAGGAGAAAAACTGTTTTTT.

This clone was counted once. This chain joins TRBV27 and TRBJ1-3; possibly TRBD1 for D (5 bases). The CDR3 length is 16 residues. Germline loops: CDR1 MNHEY, CDR2 SMNVEV (reference sequence). Trimming removed 5 bases at V and 2 bases at J, with 16 bases between. This chain's CDR3 is CASSRTPRGTGNTIYF. CDR3 nucleotides: TGTGCCAGCAGTCGCACCCCGCGGGGCACTGGAAACACCATATATTTT.